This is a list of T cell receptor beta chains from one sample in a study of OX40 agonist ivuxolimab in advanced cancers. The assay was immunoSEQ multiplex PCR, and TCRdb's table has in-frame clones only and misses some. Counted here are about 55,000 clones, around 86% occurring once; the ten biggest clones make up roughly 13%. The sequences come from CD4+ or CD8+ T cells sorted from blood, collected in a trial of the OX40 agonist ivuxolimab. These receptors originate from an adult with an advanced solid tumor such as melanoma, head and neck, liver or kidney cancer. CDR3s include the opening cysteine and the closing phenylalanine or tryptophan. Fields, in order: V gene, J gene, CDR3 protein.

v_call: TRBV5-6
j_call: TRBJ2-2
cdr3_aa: CASSLDSFGELFF

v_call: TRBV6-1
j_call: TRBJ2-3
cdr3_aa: CASSDLAGADTQYF

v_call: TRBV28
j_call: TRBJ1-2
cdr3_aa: CASSPVANYGYTF

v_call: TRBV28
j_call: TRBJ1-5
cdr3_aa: CASSLTRTGENSNQPQHF

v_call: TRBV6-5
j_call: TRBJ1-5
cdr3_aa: CASSYSERMDQPQHF

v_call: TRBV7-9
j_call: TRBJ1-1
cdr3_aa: CASSDPTDGYTEAFF

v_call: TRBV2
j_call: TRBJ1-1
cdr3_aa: CASSEVWGQAFF

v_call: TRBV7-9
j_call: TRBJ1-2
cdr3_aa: CASWPGGNYGYTF

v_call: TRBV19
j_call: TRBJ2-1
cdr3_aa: CASSIPSSDNEQFF

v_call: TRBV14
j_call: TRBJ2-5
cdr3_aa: CASGETSGGVQETQYF

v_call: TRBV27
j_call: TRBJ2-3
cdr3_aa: CASTRWWGGAVTDTQYF

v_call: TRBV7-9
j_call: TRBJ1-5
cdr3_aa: CASSLNADNQPQHF

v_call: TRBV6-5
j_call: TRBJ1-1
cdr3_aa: CASSPAWTANTEAFF

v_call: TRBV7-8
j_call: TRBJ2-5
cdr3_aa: CASSPLRDIQETQYF

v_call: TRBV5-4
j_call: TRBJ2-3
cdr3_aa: CASSLGPTATQYF

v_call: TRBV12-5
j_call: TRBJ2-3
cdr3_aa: CASANPGTRLTDTQYF

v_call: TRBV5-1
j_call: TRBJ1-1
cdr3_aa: CASSLGGRVNTEAFF

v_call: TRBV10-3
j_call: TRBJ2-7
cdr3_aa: CAISEPQGGEQYF

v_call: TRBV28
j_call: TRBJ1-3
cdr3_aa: CASSFVAVGNTIYF

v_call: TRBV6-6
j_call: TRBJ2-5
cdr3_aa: CASSYSGPGTQYF

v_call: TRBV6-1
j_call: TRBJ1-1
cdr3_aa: CASSEFRGFAFF

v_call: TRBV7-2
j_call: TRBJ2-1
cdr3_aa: CASSLAAPQWGGYEQFF

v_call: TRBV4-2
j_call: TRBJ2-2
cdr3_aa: CASSPLDSTNTGELFF

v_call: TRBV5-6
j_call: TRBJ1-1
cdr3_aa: CASSFPTVNTEAFF

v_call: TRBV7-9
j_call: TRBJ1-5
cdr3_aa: CASSLSGTANQPQHF

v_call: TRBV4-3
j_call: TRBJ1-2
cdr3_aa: CASSQDIRGYGYTF

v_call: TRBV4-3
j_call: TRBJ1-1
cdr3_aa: CASRTDRGSWDTEAFF

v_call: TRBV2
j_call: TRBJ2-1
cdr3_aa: CASIPGGGAQFF

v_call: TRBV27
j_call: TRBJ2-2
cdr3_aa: CASSPGTITGELFF

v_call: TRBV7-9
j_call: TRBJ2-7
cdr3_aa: CASSFTGTDYEQYF

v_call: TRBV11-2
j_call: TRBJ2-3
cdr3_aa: CASSTHRGRGTDTQYF

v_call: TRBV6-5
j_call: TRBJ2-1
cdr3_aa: CASRGSGSTYNEQFF

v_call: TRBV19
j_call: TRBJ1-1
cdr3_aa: CASSFLGGEAFF

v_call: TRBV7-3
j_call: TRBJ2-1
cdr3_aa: CASSLDKRGGSEQFF

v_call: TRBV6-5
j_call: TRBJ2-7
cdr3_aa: CASSPQGEDEQYF

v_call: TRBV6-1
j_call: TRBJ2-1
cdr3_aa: CASSENYNEQFF

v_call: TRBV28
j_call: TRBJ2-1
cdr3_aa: CASSPGGGYNEQFF

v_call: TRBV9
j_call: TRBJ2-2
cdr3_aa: CASSTDLGGGELFF